This is a list of T cell receptor beta chains from one sample in a study of blood T cell repertoires in COVID-19. The assay was immunoSEQ multiplex PCR, and TCRdb's table has in-frame clones only and misses some. The table shows roughly 120,000 clones, with around 87% occurring only once. The sequencing input was peripheral blood. Receptors were obtained from a woman aged 70-85 years with acute or convalescent COVID-19. CDR3s include the opening cysteine and the closing phenylalanine or tryptophan. The order of the fields is J gene, V gene, clone size, D gene, CDR3 DNA, CDR3 protein. A D gene is named only where the DNA matches it firmly. Clone size is given for some rows only: seen once, a few or many times, or a class if the clone is expanded.

>TRBJ2-1|TRBV27|-|TRBD1
TGTGCCAGCAGTACCGCGGGACAGGGGACGAATGAGCAGTTCTTC
CASSTAGQGTNEQFF
>TRBJ1-1|TRBV10-3|-|-
TGTGCCATCAGTGTAAGGGGTGTCACTGAAGCTTTCTTT
CAISVRGVTEAFF
>TRBJ1-3|TRBV3-1/TRBV3-2|-|-
TGTGCCAGCAGCCGAACGAACAGGGTCTCTGGAAACACCATATATTTT
CASSRTNRVSGNTIYF
>TRBJ2-7|TRBV6-5|-|-
TGTGCCAGCAGCGCGACAGGTCTCTCCTACGAGCAGTACTTC
CASSATGLSYEQYF
>TRBJ1-6|TRBV2|-|-
TGTGCCAGCAGTCTTGACAGATATAATTCACCCCTCCACTTT
CASSLDRYNSPLHF
>TRBJ1-1|TRBV6-5|few|-
TGTGCCAGCAAGGAGGGCCCGAACACTGAAGCTTTCTTT
CASKEGPNTEAFF
>TRBJ1-2|TRBV24-1|-|-
TGTGCCACCAGTGATGCGGGACGGACCTATGGCTACACCTTC
CATSDAGRTYGYTF
>TRBJ1-1|TRBV28|-|-
TGTGCCAGCAGTTCGATCGGGTCGAACACTGAAGCTTTCTTT
CASSSIGSNTEAFF
>TRBJ2-5|TRBV6-2/TRBV6-3|-|TRBD2
TGTGCCAGCAGTTACTCGCCCGGGGGGCAAGAGACCCAGTACTTC
CASSYSPGGQETQYF
>TRBJ1-2|TRBV7-3|few|TRBD1
TGTGCCAGCAGCCCGGGGACAGGGGGTGGCGAATCCTATGGCTACACCTTC
CASSPGTGGGESYGYTF
>TRBJ1-5|TRBV5-4|-|-
TGTGCCAGCAGCCCCTCGCCAGGGGCGGAACAGCCCCAGCATTTT
CASSPSPGAEQPQHF
>TRBJ2-7|TRBV28|-|-
TGTGCCAGCAGTTTAGCAGGGTTTGAGCAGTACTTC
CASSLAGFEQYF
>TRBJ1-1|TRBV7-3|-|-
TGTGCCAGCAGCTTTTCAGTGAACACTGAAGCTTTCTTT
CASSFSVNTEAFF
>TRBJ2-1|TRBV6-5|-|TRBD2
TGTGCCAGCAGTTACCCGACTAGCGGGGGGTCCAATGAGCAGTTCTTC
CASSYPTSGGSNEQFF
>TRBJ1-1|TRBV10-3|-|-
TGTGCCATCACCCCGGACACTATGAACACTGAAGCTTTCTTT
CAITPDTMNTEAFF
>TRBJ1-2|TRBV28|-|-
TGTGCCAGCAGTCTAGACGGCTTCTTTAACTATGGCTACACCTTC
CASSLDGFFNYGYTF
>TRBJ2-7|TRBV15|-|-
TGTGCCACCAGCAGAGATAGGGGACAAAGCCACGAGCAGTACTTC
CATSRDRGQSHEQYF
>TRBJ1-2|TRBV5-1|-|TRBD1
TGCGCCAGCAGCCTAACAGGGGGCGAGGGCTACACCTTC
CASSLTGGEGYTF
>TRBJ1-3|TRBV3-1/TRBV3-2|-|-
TGTGCCAGCAGCTTGCAGGGCATCTCTGGAAACACCATATATTTT
CASSLQGISGNTIYF
>TRBJ1-4|TRBV7-3|-|-
TGTGCCATCGTGGACGTACGGGAGGAAAAACTGTTTTTT
CAIVDVREEKLFF
>TRBJ2-3|TRBV5-1|-|-
TGCGCCAGCAGCCCTCTCTCATTCCCTCCGGAGCTCGGCAGCACAGATACGCAGTATTTT
CASSPLSFPPELGSTDTQYF
>TRBJ2-5|TRBV6-5|-|-
TGTGCCAGCAGATCTTACCAAGAGACCCAGTACTTC
CASRSYQETQYF
>TRBJ2-1|TRBV7-3|-|-
TGTGCCAGCAGCTTAACGGGCGGGTCCCCTTACAATGAGCAGTTCTTC
CASSLTGGSPYNEQFF
>TRBJ2-7|TRBV11-3|-|-
TGTGCCAGCAGCATAGTGGGCAGAACCTACGAGCAGTACTTC
CASSIVGRTYEQYF
>TRBJ2-6|TRBV7-3|-|TRBD1
TGTGCCAGCAGCTCCTTACAGGGGGCTGGGGCCAACGTCCTGACTTTC
CASSSLQGAGANVLTF
>TRBJ2-7|TRBV5-1|-|TRBD1
TGCGCCAGCAGCTTGCTTCAGGGACAGGGCGGGGAGCAGTACTTC
CASSLLQGQGGEQYF
>TRBJ2-7|TRBV5-5|-|TRBD1
TGTGCCAGCAGCTTGCGGGGACAGACATCCTACGAGCAGTACTTC
CASSLRGQTSYEQYF
>TRBJ1-4|TRBV7-9|-|-
TGTGCCAGCAGCCCCAGTAATGAAAAACTGTTTTTT
CASSPSNEKLFF
>TRBJ1-4|TRBV9|-|TRBD1
TGTGCCAGCAGCGGACACAACAGGGGCAAGAATGAAAAACTGTTTTTT
CASSGHNRGKNEKLFF
>TRBJ1-6|TRBV11-2|once|-
TGTGCCAGCGGGGGGACCCGAGGTGGTTCACCCCTCCACTTT
CASGGTRGGSPLHF
>TRBJ1-5|TRBV19|-|-
TGTGCCAGTAGTATAGGGGAGACCTGGAATCAGCCCCAGCATTTT
CASSIGETWNQPQHF
>TRBJ1-1|TRBV19|-|-
TGTGCCAGTAGTGAACGGGCGGGGACTGAAGCTTTCTTT
CASSERAGTEAFF
>TRBJ2-3|TRBV5-1|-|-
TGCGCCAGCAGCTCCTTGGGACATCTGACAGATACGCAGTATTTT
CASSSLGHLTDTQYF
>TRBJ1-1|TRBV5-8|-|-
TGTGCCAGCAGCTTTTATAGGGGCACTGAAGCTTTCTTT
CASSFYRGTEAFF
>TRBJ2-3|TRBV6-5|-|-
TGTGCCAGCAGGACTACTACCAATACGCAGTATTTT
CASRTTTNTQYF
>TRBJ1-1|TRBV19|-|TRBD1
TGTGCCAGTAGTATAACCTCGACAGGGGACACTGAAGCTTTCTTT
CASSITSTGDTEAFF
>TRBJ1-4|TRBV6-5|-|-
TGTGCCAGCAGACCGGGGCAGGGAGGCGAAAAACTGTTTTTT
CASRPGQGGEKLFF
>TRBJ2-3|TRBV9|-|TRBD2
TGTGCCAGCAGCGTAGGTCACGGGGGGGCCTCAGATACGCAGTATTTT
CASSVGHGGASDTQYF
>TRBJ1-4|TRBV19|once|TRBD1
TGTGCCAGCATGATGAGGGGGCTCGACGAAAAACTGTTTTTT
CASMMRGLDEKLFF